This TCR beta chain appears in the sequencing data of a study of T cell repertoires in aging, cancer and after chemotherapy. Amplification of TCR beta used genomic DNA extracted from peripheral blood. This clonotype was observed at least ten times. Its antigen is not known. Multiplex touch-down PCR with TRB-A/B primers amplified rearranged V-D-J TRB sequences. TCRdb processed the multiplex PCR reads anew with MiXCR; each CDR3 protein has one entry. The repertoire holds about 480 distinct CDR3 sequences, with approximately 59% as singletons. The CDR3 consists of 12 residues. V was shortened by 1 base and J by 2 bases, with 5 bases between the two germline ends. The germline CDR1 and CDR2 sequences are DFQATT and SNEGSKA (reference sequence). General study findings and limits: Lymphoid organ infiltration in hematological cancer patients may impair thymic emigration or peripheral T cell expansion. The repertoire data cannot show anything about immunological memory following chemotherapy. Median generation probability rose over the chemotherapy interval in each cancer cohort, suggesting rebound thymic output.

Specimen: blood. This receptor was obtained from a human donor with a blood cancer. J is TRBJ1-2 and V is TRBV20-1, with D unresolved. In DNA form, the CDR3 reads TGCAGTGCTAGAGTCTTGAACTATGGCTACACCTTC. It specifies CSARVLNYGYTF.